This passage covers 8 T cell receptor beta chains from one sample sequenced in a study of T cells in Graves' hyperthyroidism and ophthalmopathy. There were TCR beta CDR3 regions amplified from RNA transcripts. A first-round RT-PCR of the TCR CDR3 used the HTBI primer set. Via MiXCR, TCRdb re-called the multiplex PCR reads, giving one row per CDR3 protein. This table has about 680,000 distinct CDR3 sequences, over 35% appearing once. Material for sequencing was blood. The receptors come from a woman between 35 and 50 years old with Graves' hyperthyroidism.

This clonotype was recorded at least ten times. The genes are TRBV19 and TRBJ1-4; 7 bases agree with TRBD1. V lost 5 bases to trimming and J lost 2 bases; unmatched junction nucleotides: 8. Per the germline V gene, CDR1 is LNHDA and CDR2 is SQIVND (reference sequence). The CDR3 is made up of 16 amino acids. This CDR3 is CASSLPEQGTNEKLFF. The CDR3 DNA reads as TGTGCCAGTAGTCTACCCGAACAGGGGACTAATGAAAAACTGTTTTTT.

At least ten counts were recorded for this clonotype. V usage is TRBV10-3 and J usage is TRBJ2-2, with D perhaps TRBD1 (5 bases). The CDR3 sequence is 14 residues long. The V gene's germline CDR1 is ENHRY and CDR2 SYGVKD. The ends were cut back, 3 bases at V and 8 bases at J, with 13 bases in the middle. The CDR3 bases are TGTGCCATCAGTGAAACTGGGGCAGAGGGGGAGCTGTTTTTT. Translation: CAISETGAEGELFF.

The V gene is TRBV19, the J gene TRBJ1-5; D not resolved. The germline CDR1 and CDR2 sequences are LNHDA and SQIVND (reference sequence). The CDR3 runs 14 residues. V lost 3 bases and J 1 base, leaving 7 bases between the germline ends. In nucleotides, the CDR3 is TGTGCCAGTAGTATCCGACCGAGCAATCAGCCCCAGCATTTT. Protein sequence: CASSIRPSNQPQHF.

J is TRBJ2-1 and V is TRBV25-1; 12 bases line up with TRBD1. Trimming at V came to 4 bases and at J to 8 bases, leaving 9 bases not matched to a gene. The germline gives CDR1 MGHDK, CDR2 SYGVNS. The CDR3 has 16 residues. The CDR3 coding sequence is TGTGCCAGCAGTGGAAGGGGACAGGGGGCTAAGGATGAGCAGTTCTTC. It codes for CASSGRGQGAKDEQFF.

This chain links TRBV7-2 with TRBJ1-2, with D possibly matching TRBD1 (5 bases). V was trimmed by 8 bases and J by 0 bases, leaving 19 bases between them. The germline V gene encodes CDR1 SGHTA and CDR2 FQGNSA. The CDR3 extends over 16 amino acids. The CDR3 protein is CASSPQETKANYGYTF. In DNA form, the CDR3 reads TGTGCCAGCTCACCACAGGAAACAAAAGCTAACTATGGCTACACCTTC.

This clonotype appeared many times. V gene TRBV7-9 combines with J gene TRBJ1-2, with TRBD1 matching 11 bases. The germline gives CDR1 SEHNR, CDR2 FQNEAQ (reference sequence). The CDR3 totals 12 residues. V trimming: 5 bases; J trimming: 10 bases; junction bases outside the gene matches: 3. CDR3 region: CASSAGQGAYTF. DNA for the CDR3: TGTGCCAGCAGCGCCGGACAGGGGGCCTACACCTTC.

This clonotype turned up a few times. The rearrangement uses TRBV7-2 and TRBJ1-1; TRBD1 aligns across 10 bases. V lost 5 bases to trimming and J lost 5 bases; unmatched junction nucleotides: 5. This CDR3 has 14 amino acids. The V gene's germline CDR1 is SGHTA and CDR2 FQGNSA. The CDR3 nucleotides read TGTGCCAGCAGCCAGGGGGACAGGGGAACTGAAGCTTTCTTT. This gives the protein CASSQGDRGTEAFF.

V is TRBV29-1 and J is TRBJ2-7, with TRBD2 matching 11 bases. Germline V gene data show CDR1 as SQVTM and CDR2 as ANQGSEA. Trimming at V came to 8 bases and at J to 4 bases, leaving 4 bases not matched to a gene. There are 12 residues in the CDR3. The CDR3 coding sequence is TGCAGCTCCGGGACTAGCGGATACGAGCAGTACTTC. The encoded protein is CSSGTSGYEQYF.